A single sample gave rise to the 12 T cell receptor beta chains below, sequenced in a study of blood T cell repertoires in COVID-19. TCRdb keeps only in-frame clones here, not all; method: immunoSEQ multiplex PCR. The table shows approximately 260,000 clones, with 65% to 85% occurring only once. Sample: PBMCs or T cells enriched from blood (not recorded which). The source of these receptors is a man aged 50 to 60 who had recovered from COVID-19.

The rearrangement uses TRBV19 and TRBJ2-2; 7 bases fit TRBD2. This CDR3 is built from 16 residues. Germline lookup yields CDR1 LNHDA and CDR2 SQIVND (reference sequence). After removal of 8 bases from V and 0 bases from J, the junction contained 9 bases not matched to a gene. DNA of the CDR3: TGTGCCAGTCTCCAATGGGGGACTACGAACACCGGGGAGCTGTTTTTT. It specifies CASLQWGTTNTGELFF.

This chain joins TRBV18 and TRBJ1-2; D perhaps matches TRBD1 (5 bases). Germline-derived CDR1 and CDR2 are KGHSH and LQKENI. The CDR3 has 13 amino acids. The V and J ends lost 5 bases and 5 bases respectively, with 12 bases between them. The CDR3 here is CASSRQTRYGYTF. The CDR3 DNA follows: TGTGCCAGCTCAAGACAGACGAGATATGGCTACACCTTC.

This clone was counted once. The chain has TRBV28 and TRBJ2-2, with D perhaps TRBD1 (6 bases). From germline, CDR1 is MDHEN and CDR2 SYDVKM. V lost 2 bases to trimming and J lost 5 bases, with 12 bases between them. The CDR3 is 15 residues long. The CDR3, as DNA: TGTGCCAGCAGTTTACCTCAGGGGAGAACCGGGGAGCTGTTTTTT. Protein: CASSLPQGRTGELFF.

This chain uses TRBV19 with TRBJ2-1; 12 bases line up with TRBD2. This CDR3 has 14 amino acids. V dropped 7 bases and J dropped 8; count of bases not matched to a gene: 6. Germline V gene sequence: CDR1 LNHDA, CDR2 SQIVND (reference sequence). The CDR3 DNA sequence: TGTGCCAGTACGACTAGCGGGAGAGGCCATGAGCAGTTCTTC. Protein: CASTTSGRGHEQFF.

J is TRBJ2-1 and V is TRBV5-4; 13 bases are shared with TRBD2. CDR1 is SGHNT, CDR2 YYREEE, per germline (reference sequence). The CDR3 extends over 19 amino acids. V lost 1 base, J lost 6 bases, and 13 bases stayed unmatched. DNA for the CDR3: TGTGCCAGCAGCTTGTTTGGCACTAGCGGGAGGGCCAAAGGCAATGAGCAGTTCTTC. Its protein is CASSLFGTSGRAKGNEQFF.

This clone was found once. This chain joins TRBV6-4 and TRBJ2-6; TRBD1 agrees at 7 bases. Germline CDR1 and CDR2: MRHNA and SNTAGT. This CDR3 comprises 18 residues. V gave up 0 bases and J gave up 2 bases; unmatched junction bases: 7. The DNA for the CDR3 is TGTGCCAGCAGTGACTCAGGGGGCCCCTGGGCTGGGGCCAACGTCCTGACTTTC. This codes for CASSDSGGPWAGANVLTF.

The rearrangement links TRBV21-1 to TRBJ2-7; TRBD1 was called by the table and not checked on the DNA. TRBV21-1 is a documented pseudogene. The CDR3 is 17 residues long. The CDR3 DNA follows: TGTGCCAGCAGCAAAGTGGTAGGACAGGGCTGTTCCTACGAGCAGTACTTC. This codes for CASSKVVGQGCSYEQYF.

V gene TRBV28 combines with J gene TRBJ1-1; D perhaps matches TRBD1 (6 bases). CDR3 length: 14 amino acids. V was cut by 10 bases and J by 0 bases, with 15 bases left in between. The germline V gene encodes CDR1 MDHEN and CDR2 SYDVKM. The CDR3 spells CAITDRLLNTEAFF. The CDR3 bases are TGTGCCATTACCGACAGGTTATTGAACACTGAAGCTTTCTTT.

This clone was detected many times. The chain carries TRBV6-1 and TRBJ2-3, with 11 bases identical to TRBD1. The CDR3 sequence is 15 residues long. Germline V gives CDR1 MNHNS, CDR2 SASEGT. Germline trimming cut 1 base from V and 4 bases from J; bases unmatched to any gene: 1. For the CDR3, the DNA is TGTGCCAGCAGTGAAGGGACAGGGGGCGCAGATACGCAGTATTTT. Its protein is CASSEGTGGADTQYF.

The rearrangement links TRBV7-3 to TRBJ2-5; maybe TRBD2 (6 bases). Per germline, CDR1 SGHTA and CDR2 FQGTGA. This CDR3 has 15 amino acids. Deletions cut 7 bases from V and 4 bases from J, with 19 bases between. This chain's CDR3 is CASTQVAGPTETQYF. The DNA of the CDR3 is TGTGCCAGCACCCAAGTGGCGGGACCAACAGAGACCCAGTACTTC.

The chain joins TRBV28 to TRBJ2-1, with 8 bases matching TRBD1. Germline CDR1 reads MDHEN; CDR2 reads SYDVKM. Trimming removed 5 bases from V and 4 bases from J; junction bases left unmatched: 10. This CDR3 has 16 residues. The CDR3 loop is CASSIPGQGLYNEQFF. The CDR3 coding sequence is TGTGCCAGCAGTATACCCGGACAGGGTCTTTACAATGAGCAGTTCTTC.

The chain uses TRBV29-1 and TRBJ1-1; D might be TRBD1 (5 bases). Germline V lookup: CDR1 SQVTM, CDR2 ANQGSEA. Trimming stripped 4 bases from V and 4 bases from J, with 13 bases between. The CDR3 has 13 amino acids. The CDR3 is CSVGRGLGTEAFF. For the CDR3, the DNA is TGCAGCGTTGGTAGGGGCCTCGGCACTGAAGCTTTCTTT.